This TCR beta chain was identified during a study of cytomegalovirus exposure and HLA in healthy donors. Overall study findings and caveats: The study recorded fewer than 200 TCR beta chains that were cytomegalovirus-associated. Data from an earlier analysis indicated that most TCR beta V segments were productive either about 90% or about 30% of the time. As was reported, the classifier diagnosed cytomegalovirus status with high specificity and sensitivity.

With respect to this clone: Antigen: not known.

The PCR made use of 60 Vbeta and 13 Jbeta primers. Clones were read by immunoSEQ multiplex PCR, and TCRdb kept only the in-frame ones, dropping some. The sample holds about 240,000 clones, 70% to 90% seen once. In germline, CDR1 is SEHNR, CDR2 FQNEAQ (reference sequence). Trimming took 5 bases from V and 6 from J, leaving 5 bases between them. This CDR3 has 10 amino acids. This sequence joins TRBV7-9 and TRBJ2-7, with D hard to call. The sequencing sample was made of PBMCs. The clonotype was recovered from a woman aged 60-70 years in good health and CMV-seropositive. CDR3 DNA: TGTGCCAGCAGCCCCCTCGAGCAGTACTTC. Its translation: CASSPLEQYF. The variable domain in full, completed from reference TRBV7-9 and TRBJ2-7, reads DTGVSQNPRHKITKRGQNVTFRCDPISEHNRLYWYRQTLGQGPEFLTYFQNEAQLEKSRLLSDRFSAERPKGSFSTLEIQRTEQGDSAMYLCASSPLEQYFGPGTRLTVT.